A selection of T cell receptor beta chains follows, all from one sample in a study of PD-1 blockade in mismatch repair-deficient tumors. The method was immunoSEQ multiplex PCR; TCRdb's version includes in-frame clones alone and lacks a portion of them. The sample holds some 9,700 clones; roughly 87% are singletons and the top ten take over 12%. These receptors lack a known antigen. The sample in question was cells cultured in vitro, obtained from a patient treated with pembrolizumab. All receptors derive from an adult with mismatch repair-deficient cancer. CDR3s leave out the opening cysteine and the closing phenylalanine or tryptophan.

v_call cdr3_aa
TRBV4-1 ASSQEAGHSNQPQH
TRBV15 ATSRDNNNSPLH
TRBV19 ASSASSGRMNTEAF
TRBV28 ASSLLGGTQSAGGLNEQF
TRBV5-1 ASSFPGSYEQY
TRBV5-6 ASSGLAGVYEQY
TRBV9 ASSPRGNSPLH
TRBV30 AWSVKGWGSNQPQH
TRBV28 ASSSPGTRAYEQY
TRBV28 ASRHDLTGSNTEAF
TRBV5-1 ASSLDYEQY
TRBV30 AWSRHGPETQY
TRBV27 ASRLTGNSGNTIY
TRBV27 ASRQQSQGWYNEQF
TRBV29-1 SVGRENTEAF
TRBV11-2 ASSLSKETQY
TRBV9 ASSVEETQY
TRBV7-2 ASSLAYQETQY
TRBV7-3 ASSPLRGGNEQF
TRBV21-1 ASSKDARAIGQPQH
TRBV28 ASRPARAKGEQF
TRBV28 ASSRWTSGRANEQF
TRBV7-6 ASSLAGTGGAETQY
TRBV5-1 ASSIGLADYNEQF
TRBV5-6 ASSLRGGDTQY
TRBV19 ASSIVDMEEKLF
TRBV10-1 AIYPARDTLPYEQY
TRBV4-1 ASSQEGTSGSFETQY
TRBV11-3 ASSRSNQGNTEAF
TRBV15 ATSRAGLEPQETQY
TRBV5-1 ASSDIYNEQF
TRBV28 ASSRGTASTYGYT
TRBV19 ARGKTGELF
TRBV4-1 ASSRGQGGTGEQF
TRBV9 ASNEGSTYEQY
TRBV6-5 ASSYTGGDREKLF
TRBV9 ASRSTAGARNTEAF
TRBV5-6 ASSLVTGPQETQY
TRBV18 ASSPLQDRGLMNTEAF
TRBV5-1 ASSFLAGARYNEQF
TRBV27 ASSPKYADPKI
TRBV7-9 ASSDSGSSEQY
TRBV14 ASRVSSGDTQY
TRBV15 ATSRAPEETQY
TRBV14 ASSQATQQSNQPQH
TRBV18 ASSPSVTSIDEQF
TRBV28 ASSSAATQGLYEQY
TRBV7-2 ASSSYRGVQQY
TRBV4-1 ASSSRGLYNEQF
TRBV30 AWGSGSNSGNTIY
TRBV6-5 ASRPSGGSWETQY